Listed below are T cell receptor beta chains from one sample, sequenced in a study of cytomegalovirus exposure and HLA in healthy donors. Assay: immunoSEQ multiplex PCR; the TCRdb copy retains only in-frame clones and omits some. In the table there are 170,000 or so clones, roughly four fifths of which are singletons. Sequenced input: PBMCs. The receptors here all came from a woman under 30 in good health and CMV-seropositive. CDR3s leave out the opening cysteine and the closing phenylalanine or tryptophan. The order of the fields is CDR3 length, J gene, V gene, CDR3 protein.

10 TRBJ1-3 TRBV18 ASSPEGNTIY
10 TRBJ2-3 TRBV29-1 SVEGRTDTQY
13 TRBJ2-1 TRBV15 ATSRDNLGSNEQF
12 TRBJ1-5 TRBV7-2 ASSDLVTGQPQH
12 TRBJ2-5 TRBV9 ASSPGTGAGTQY
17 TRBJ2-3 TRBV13 ASTVRGTSGALGLDTQY
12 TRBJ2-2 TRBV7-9 ASSTGLAGTELF
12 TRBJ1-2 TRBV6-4 ASSVSPRGYGYT
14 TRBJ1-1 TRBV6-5 ASSSEPGQKNTEAF
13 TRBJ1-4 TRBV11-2 ASSSSTGGGEKLF
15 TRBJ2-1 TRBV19 ASSRAGTSGGYNEQF
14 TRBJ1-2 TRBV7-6 ASSLGGRGAGNGYT
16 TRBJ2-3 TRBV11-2 ASSSPLLAGANTDTQY
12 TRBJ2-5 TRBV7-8 ASSPLTGGETQY
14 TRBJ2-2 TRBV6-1 ASSARGGAGIGELF
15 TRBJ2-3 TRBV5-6 ASKPMKDRASTDTQY
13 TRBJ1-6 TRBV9 ASSASDSFNSPLH
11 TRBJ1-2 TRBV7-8 ASSLGARKFYT
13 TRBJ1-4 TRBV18 ASSPDGATNEKLF
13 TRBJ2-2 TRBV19 ASRGTAANTGELF
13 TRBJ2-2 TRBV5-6 ASSWRTGATGELF
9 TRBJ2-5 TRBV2 ASRWAETQY
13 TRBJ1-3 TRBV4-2 ASSQDRGSGNTIY
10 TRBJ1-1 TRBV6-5 ASRPGNTEAF
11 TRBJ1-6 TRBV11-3 ASSLGGGQPLH
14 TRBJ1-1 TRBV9 ASSGSEQGGNTEAF
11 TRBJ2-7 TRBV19 ASSVGQTYEQY
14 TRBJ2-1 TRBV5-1 ASSLFTSGGLEEQF
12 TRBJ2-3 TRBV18 ASSPDYSEDTQY
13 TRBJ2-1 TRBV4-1 ASSQVGTGGNEQF
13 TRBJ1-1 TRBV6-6 ASSYGAGVNTEAF
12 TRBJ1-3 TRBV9 ASSVGRGTDTIY
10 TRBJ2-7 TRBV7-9 ASSWLASEQY
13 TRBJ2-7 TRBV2 ASSGVDYSIYEQY
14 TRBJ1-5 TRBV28 ATSYPAGTGSQPQH
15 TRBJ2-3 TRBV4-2 ASSQDLTSGGEDTQY
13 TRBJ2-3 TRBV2 ASSELGGVTDTQY
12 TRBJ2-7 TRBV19 ASSIGTGDYEQY
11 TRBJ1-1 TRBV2 ATGTEINLEAF
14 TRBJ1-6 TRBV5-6 ASSFGRQTSYQSIH
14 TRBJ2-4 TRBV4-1 ASSQVVGGAQNIQY
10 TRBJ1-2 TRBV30 AWRLRGDGYT
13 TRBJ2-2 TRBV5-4 ASSLGGRGTGELF
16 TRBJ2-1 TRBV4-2 ASSPGYQPTRMVVLQF
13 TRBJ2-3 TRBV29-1 SSRGFSGGADTQY
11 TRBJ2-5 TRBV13 ASSGTGTGTQY
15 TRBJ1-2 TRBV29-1 SVEERGGPGGGYGYT
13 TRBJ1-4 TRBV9 ASSAQGVTNEKLF
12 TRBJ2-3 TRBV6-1 ASSEVLGRNTQY
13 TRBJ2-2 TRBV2 ASRPGQGYTGELF
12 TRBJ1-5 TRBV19 ATSPRNSNQPQH